The sample holds one count of the clone carrying this TCR beta chain. Its target is not known. The CDR3 spans 18 residues. V shed 6 bases, J shed 8 bases, and the junction held 15 bases outside the gene matches. Germline assignment: CDR1 MNHEY and CDR2 SMNVEV (reference sequence). The data are from a study of cytomegalovirus exposure and HLA in healthy donors. Study as a whole: Findings of an earlier analysis included roughly 120 million unique TCR beta sequences from roughly 200 million T cells. Study-level results: It was reportedly the case that the classifier diagnosed cytomegalovirus status with high specificity and sensitivity.

The PCR had 60 Vbeta and 13 Jbeta primers. Original methodology: In a later analysis, 79 million or so unique TCR beta chains included roughly 11 million shared by two or more donors. Sequencing used immunoSEQ multiplex PCR; TCRdb keeps in-frame clones, though not all of them. V and J calls and clone size are given by that table; D and trimming were obtained from the DNA. The sample shows fewer than 300,000 clones, about 80% of them seen only once. V is TRBV27 and J is TRBJ1-6; 11 positions agree with TRBD1. Sequencing input: PBMCs. The source is a girl aged 2-10 years in good health and CMV-seronegative. CDR3 residues: CASRISYLPGQGDSPLHF. The CDR3 region has the DNA TGTGCCAGCAGAATATCTTACCTGCCGGGACAGGGGGATTCACCCCTCCACTTT.